This TCR beta chain came from a study of T-cell reconstitution after alpha-beta-depleted transplantation in children. Construction of the TCRbeta library involved unique molecular identifiers. TCRdb recomputed calls from the PCR reads with MiXCR, one row per CDR3 protein. The sample has 250,000 to 300,000 distinct CDR3 sequences; about 9.9% are singletons. Trimming removed 5 bases at V and 11 bases at J, with 24 bases between. The CDR3 totals 16 residues. The chain couples TRBV12-3 or TRBV12-4 to TRBJ1-4, with a possible D match to TRBD1 (5 bases). The origin of this receptor is a male patient aged 2-15 years who had a stem cell transplant for chronic granulomatous disease, so the T cells may come from the graft donor. The starting material was peripheral blood, obtained 180 days after TCRalphabeta/CD19-depleted stem cell transplant. CDR3 residues: CASSQPRGLGPGKLFF. The CDR3 nucleotides read TGTGCCAGCAGTCAACCACGAGGCCTGGGACCGGGTAAACTGTTTTTT.